What follows are 29 T cell receptor beta chains derived from one specimen sequenced in a study of memory CD4+ T cells and cytomegalovirus serostatus. Single viable CD3+CD4+CD8-CD45RO+ cells were sorted as the memory CD4+ T cells. The method was immunoSEQ multiplex PCR; TCRdb's version includes in-frame clones alone and lacks a portion of them. This table holds some 60,000 clones, 70% to 80% found once. Sequenced material: memory CD4+ T cells from blood. The source of these receptors is an adult in good health and CMV-seropositive.

V and J are TRBV7-2 and TRBJ1-2; D ambiguous. V dropped 5 bases and J dropped 8 bases, with 12 bases sitting between them. The CDR3 runs 12 residues. Germline CDR1 is SGHTA and CDR2 is FQGNSA. The CDR3 nucleotides are TGTGCCAGCAGCCTTCCTAGGGCCGGCTACACCTTC. This sequence encodes CASSLPRAGYTF. Full variable domain (missing parts from reference TRBV7-2 and TRBJ1-2): GAGVSQSPSNKVTEKGKDVELRCDPISGHTALYWYRQSLGQGLEFLIYFQGNSAPDKSGLPSDRFSAERTGGSVSTLTIQRTQQEDSAVYLCASSLPRAGYTFGSGTRLTVV.

CDR3: CASSSRATGTDTQYF. For the CDR3, the DNA is TGCGCCAGCAGCAGCCGGGCCACCGGCACAGATACGCAGTATTTT. The rearrangement links TRBV4-3 to TRBJ2-3, with D unclear. V was shortened by 5 bases and J by 1 base, with 13 bases between the two germline ends. CDR3 length equals 15 residues. The germline V gene encodes CDR1 LGHNA and CDR2 YSLEER.

The V gene is TRBV5-8, the J gene TRBJ2-6, with D unresolved. The CDR3 is 12 amino acids. The germline CDR1 and CDR2 sequences are SGHTS and YDEGEE. V was clipped by 5 bases and J by 7 bases, with 7 bases between them. CDR3 sequence reads: CASRPFANVLTF. DNA of the CDR3: TGTGCCAGCAGACCATTCGCCAACGTCCTGACTTTC.

The V gene is TRBV2, the J gene TRBJ2-5; D is perhaps TRBD2 (5 bases). The CDR3 is 13 residues long. The V end was cut by 7 bases, the J end by 3 bases, with 12 bases between. CDR1 is SNHLY, CDR2 FYNNEI, per germline. CDR3 sequence: CASIWTPKETQYF. In nucleotides, the CDR3 is TGTGCCAGCATTTGGACTCCTAAAGAGACCCAGTACTTC.

V and J are TRBV7-8 and TRBJ2-7; 9 bases fit TRBD2. CDR3 length equals 15 residues. The V gene end was trimmed by 0 bases and the J gene end by 5 bases; junction bases not matched to a gene: 5. Germline V gene data show CDR1 as SGHVS and CDR2 as FQNEAQ. In DNA form, the CDR3 reads TGTGCCAGCAGCTTAGCGGTGCGGGAGGGTAACGAGCAGTACTTC. It encodes CASSLAVREGNEQYF.

The chain is built from TRBV19 and TRBJ2-2; D possibly matches TRBD1 or TRBD2 (5 bases each). Germline assignment: CDR1 LNHDA and CDR2 SQIVND (reference sequence). V was trimmed by 3 bases and J by 0 bases, leaving 14 bases between them. The CDR3 length is 17 residues. The CDR3 DNA follows: TGTGCCAGTAGTATGGGGGTCGGCAGCCCGAACACCGGGGAGCTGTTTTTT. Its translation is CASSMGVGSPNTGELFF.

This chain uses TRBV7-9 with TRBJ2-7; 8 nucleotides align to TRBD2. This CDR3 is built from 14 residues. Germline assignment: CDR1 SEHNR and CDR2 FQNEAQ (reference sequence). The CDR3 here is CGCLAGISSYEQYF. CDR3 nucleotides: TGTGGCTGCTTAGCGGGGATTAGCTCCTACGAGCAGTACTTC.

This clone has only a few counts. This rearrangement joins TRBV2 to TRBJ2-7; 7 bases are a match to TRBD2. With 0 bases clipped from V and 6 bases from J, the junction kept 5 bases outside the gene matches. CDR3 length: 14 residues. Germline lookup yields CDR1 SNHLY and CDR2 FYNNEI. CDR3 nucleotide sequence: TGTGCCAGCAGTGAAGCTAAGGCGGGAGCCGAGCAGTACTTC. Translation: CASSEAKAGAEQYF.

About this clone: Distinct nucleotide sequences in the sample also encode this CDR3. The chain uses TRBV2 and TRBJ2-3; possible D gene TRBD2, 6 bases. V lost 5 bases to trimming and J lost 2 bases, with 8 bases between them. In germline, CDR1 is SNHLY, CDR2 FYNNEI. The CDR3 consists of 13 residues. CDR3 bases: TGTGCCAGCAGTTTGGACTACACAGATACGCAGTATTTT. Residues: CASSLDYTDTQYF.

The CDR3 nucleotides read TGTGCCAGCAGCCCGAGGGGGTTAATTCTTATGAACACTGAAGCTTTCTTT. It is translated as CASSPRGLILMNTEAFF. This chain uses TRBV5-6 with TRBJ1-1, with a possible D match to TRBD1 (6 bases). Germline CDR1 is SGHDT and CDR2 is YYEEEE. The CDR3 extends over 17 amino acids. Between the trimmed V and J ends, which lost 4 bases and 0 bases, there was a span of 19 bases.

The chain uses TRBV7-2 and TRBJ1-2; D may be TRBD1 (5 bases). The CDR3 has 15 residues. V dropped 5 bases and J dropped 2 bases, with 15 bases sitting between them. Germline lookup yields CDR1 SGHTA and CDR2 FQGNSA. CDR3: CASSPDSGTNYGYTF. CDR3 sequence (DNA): TGTGCCAGCAGCCCGGACTCCGGGACCAACTATGGCTACACCTTC.

This sequence joins TRBV5-8 and TRBJ2-7, with 13 bases fitting TRBD2. The germline gives CDR1 SGHTS, CDR2 YDEGEE. The CDR3 is made up of 19 amino acids. After removal of 1 base from V and 4 bases from J, the junction contained 14 bases not matched to a gene. This chain's CDR3 is CASSLFYGTSGKELYEQYV. In nucleotides, the CDR3 is TGTGCCAGCAGCTTGTTTTATGGGACTAGCGGGAAGGAACTATACGAGCAGTACGTC.

The rearrangement links TRBV19 to TRBJ2-1; D is uncertain. Germline lookup yields CDR1 LNHDA and CDR2 SQIVND (reference sequence). The CDR3 has 15 residues. The V end was cut by 5 bases, the J end by 2 bases, with 13 bases between. CDR3 in amino acids: CASSSPLSAYNEQFF. CDR3 in DNA: TGTGCCAGTAGTTCCCCTCTCTCAGCCTACAATGAGCAGTTCTTC.

This clone has just a few counts. The gene calls are TRBV5-4 and TRBJ1-4, with TRBD1 matching 11 bases. The germline CDR1 and CDR2 sequences are SGHNT and YYREEE (reference sequence). After removal of 2 bases from V and 7 bases from J, the junction contained 4 bases not matched to a gene. CDR3 length equals 15 residues. CDR3 region: CASSFQGQGGEKLFF. The CDR3 bases are TGTGCCAGCAGCTTCCAGGGACAGGGGGGTGAAAAACTGTTTTTT.

The chain employs TRBV4-1 and TRBJ1-4; D gene ambiguous. The ends were cut back, 0 bases at V and 9 bases at J, with 8 bases in the middle. CDR3 size: 13 residues. The germline V gene has CDR1 MGHRA and CDR2 YSYEKL. CDR3 amino acids: CASSQDSVKKLFF. CDR3 in DNA: TGCGCCAGCAGCCAAGATTCGGTAAAAAAACTGTTTTTT.

The V and J genes are TRBV9 and TRBJ2-2; D perhaps matches TRBD2 (6 bases). This CDR3 spans 14 amino acids. Germline values: CDR1 SGDLS, CDR2 YYNGEE. Trimming took 3 bases from V and 5 from J, leaving 11 bases between them. The CDR3 reads CASSAAGRTGELFF. CDR3 DNA: TGTGCCAGCAGCGCGGCGGGACGGACCGGGGAGCTGTTTTTT.

The chain carries TRBV7-2 and TRBJ2-3; tentatively, D is TRBD1 (6 bases). Trimming pared 1 base from V and 3 bases from J, leaving 14 bases between. The CDR3 is 16 residues long. Germline V CDR1 and CDR2: SGHTA, FQGNSA. The CDR3 nucleotides are TGTGCCAGCAGCTTAGTTGTGGGAACAGGGACAGATACGCAGTATTTT. As protein: CASSLVVGTGTDTQYF.

This clone was seen a handful of times. The chain couples TRBV30 to TRBJ2-3; maybe TRBD1 (5 bases). The germline CDR1 and CDR2 sequences are GTSNPN and SVGIG (reference sequence). This CDR3 spans 12 amino acids. The V gene lost 5 bases and the J gene lost 4 bases, with 10 bases spanning the gap. The CDR3, as DNA: TGTGCCTGGGTTCTGACAGCAGATACGCAGTATTTT. Translated, it gives CAWVLTADTQYF.

This clone occurred once. The gene calls are TRBV29-1 and TRBJ2-3; D may be TRBD1 (6 bases). The CDR3 consists of 15 residues. The V end was cut by 8 bases, the J end by 1 base, with 19 bases between. Germline V lookup: CDR1 SQVTM, CDR2 ANQGSEA. Written as DNA, the CDR3 is TGCAGCACCCAGCGGACAGCGGATGGCACAGATACGCAGTATTTT. It encodes CSTQRTADGTDTQYF.

V usage is TRBV6-5 and J usage is TRBJ1-2; D call uncertain. The CDR3 is 12 amino acids. Germline-derived CDR1 and CDR2 are MNHEY and SVGAGI. Trimming took 11 bases from V and 4 from J, leaving 14 bases between them. CDR3 amino acids: CALRGRVYGYTF. The CDR3 DNA is TGTGCCCTACGAGGGCGGGTCTATGGCTACACCTTC.

The chain couples TRBV19 to TRBJ2-7; 7 bases align to TRBD1. V shed 7 bases, J shed 2 bases, and the junction held 11 bases outside the gene matches. Looked up from germline, CDR1 is LNHDA and CDR2 is SQIVND (reference sequence). The CDR3 spans 15 residues. The CDR3 nucleotides read TGTGCCAGTAAACCCCGAACACAGGGGCCCTACGAGCAGTACTTC. This gives the protein CASKPRTQGPYEQYF.

This clone was seen only a few times. The rearrangement uses TRBV7-2 and TRBJ1-2; TRBD1 matches at 8 bases. The ends lost 5 bases at V and 3 bases at J; junction bases unmatched: 5. This CDR3 is 14 amino acids long. Germline V CDR1 and CDR2: SGHTA, FQGNSA. DNA of the CDR3: TGTGCCAGCAGCCCCGGACAGGGTGACTATGGCTACACCTTC. It specifies CASSPGQGDYGYTF.

In this sample, this clone turned up a few times. The V gene is TRBV5-1, the J gene TRBJ2-3, with 9 bases identical to TRBD1. V lost 6 bases and J lost 2; bases outside the gene matches: 7. The CDR3 contains 15 residues. Germline values: CDR1 SGHRS, CDR2 YFSETQ. In DNA, the CDR3 is TGCGCCAGCACCCTAAGGGACAGGGTCACAGATACGCAGTATTTT. This gives the protein CASTLRDRVTDTQYF.

This clone occurred a few times. The chain uses TRBV30 and TRBJ2-5; D is possibly TRBD1 (7 bases). Trimming left V 3 bases short and J 5 bases short, with 16 bases between. The CDR3 extends over 14 amino acids. The germline V gene encodes CDR1 GTSNPN and CDR2 SVGIG (reference sequence). CDR3 nucleotide sequence: TGTGCCTGGAGATTGGAGGGGGCAGGGGAGACCCAGTACTTC. Translation gives CAWRLEGAGETQYF.

Points on this clone: One end of the junction is discordant with germline, which a read error may explain. The rearrangement joins TRBV10-3 to TRBJ1-5; TRBD1 might be the D (6 bases). The CDR3 has 13 amino acids. Germline V lookup: CDR1 ENHRY, CDR2 SYGVKD. CDR3 protein: CAISESEARGFRF. In nucleotides, the CDR3 is TGTGCCATCAGTGAGTCGGAGGCCAGGGGATTTCGATTT.

This sequence joins TRBV5-6 and TRBJ2-3; D remains unclear. Trimming cost V 0 bases and J 3 bases, with 14 bases left between them. This CDR3 is 16 amino acids long. Germline CDR1 is SGHDT and CDR2 is YYEEEE. The CDR3 is CASSLGSQLRTDTQYF. Written as DNA, the CDR3 is TGTGCCAGCAGCTTGGGGAGCCAGTTGAGGACAGATACGCAGTATTTT.

The sample holds a few counts of this clone. The genes are TRBV19 and TRBJ1-2; D remains ambiguous. Between the trimmed V and J ends, which lost 9 bases and 4 bases, there was a span of 21 bases. Germline V gene data show CDR1 as LNHDA and CDR2 as SQIVND (reference sequence). This CDR3 is built from 15 residues. This CDR3 reads CASALGVGESYGYTF. In DNA form, the CDR3 reads TGTGCCAGCGCCCTAGGAGTCGGAGAGTCCTATGGCTACACCTTC.

The rearrangement links TRBV25-1 to TRBJ1-2; D uncertain. The CDR3 totals 12 residues. Trimming left V 8 bases short and J 6 bases short, with 13 bases between. The V gene's germline CDR1 is MGHDK and CDR2 SYGVNS. CDR3 in DNA: TGTGCCAGCGGGAAGGTTGTCCATGGCTACACCTTC. It is translated as CASGKVVHGYTF.

This clone turned up a few times. The rearrangement joins TRBV30 to TRBJ1-1; D gene ambiguous. V lost 2 bases to trimming and J lost 5 bases, with 6 bases between them. Germline loops: CDR1 GTSNPN, CDR2 SVGIG (reference sequence). There are 11 residues in the CDR3. The CDR3 bases are TGTGCCTGGAGTAGCTTTACTGAAGCTTTCTTT. It yields the protein CAWSSFTEAFF.